This TCR beta chain was observed in a study of blood T cell repertoires in COVID-19. Study at large: Researchers got acute and convalescent COVID-19 samples from the United States, Italy and Spain. T cells, B-cell-depleted T cells, or PBMCs supplied cDNA or gDNA.

Original processing notes: The authors estimated nucleated cell counts from reference gene primer amplification. Assay used: immunoSEQ multiplex PCR; TCRdb lists only in-frame clones, some missing. D and trimming come from the DNA, and the V and J calls and clone size come from that table. Here the sample spans a few hundred thousand clones, roughly 87% being singletons. Deletions cut 5 bases from V and 4 bases from J, with 12 bases between. The CDR3 has 13 residues. Germline V gives CDR1 ENHRY, CDR2 SYGVKD. Material for sequencing was peripheral blood. The rearrangement uses TRBV10-3 and TRBJ2-7; D is possibly TRBD1 (5 bases). The TCR originated in a middle-aged woman who had recovered from COVID-19. As DNA, the CDR3 is TGTGCCATCAGTCAAACCAGGGCGTACGAGCAGTACTTC. Translating gives CAISQTRAYEQYF.